This TCR beta chain comes out of a study of T cell responses to AZD1222 COVID-19 vaccine. Study-level findings and limits: Clonal diversity was possibly underestimated, and white British individuals and females predominated among donors. The study identified only a handful of AZD1222 recipients as seropositive at baseline. It was only after the peak T cell response that any repertoires were sampled. Elevations in Spike-specific TCR breadth and depth followed administration of two AZD1222 doses.

Sequencing was performed with immunoSEQ multiplex PCR; in TCRdb, only in-frame clones are kept and a portion is missing. The data contain around 150,000 clones, over 75% of them seen just once; the ten biggest clones take up around 3.6%. Germline-derived CDR1 and CDR2 are LNHDA and SQIVND (reference sequence). This CDR3 spans 16 amino acids. V lost 3 bases to trimming and J lost 2 bases, with 16 bases between them. Comments on this clone: Its antigen is currently unknown.

The genes are TRBV19 and TRBJ2-5; weak D call: TRBD2 (5 bases). This clonotype was obtained from an adult in good health. The sequences come from peripheral blood, collected on day 0 of AZD1222 vaccination. The CDR3 is CASSMATVGVQETQYF. The CDR3 DNA reads TGTGCCAGTAGTATGGCAACAGTCGGGGTACAAGAGACCCAGTACTTC.